A selection of T cell receptor beta chains follows, all from one sample in a study of blood T cell repertoires in COVID-19. Sequencing used immunoSEQ multiplex PCR; TCRdb keeps in-frame clones, though not all of them. The sample holds fewer than 250,000 clones; about four fifths are singletons and the top ten take less than 11%. Material for sequencing was peripheral blood. These receptors were obtained from an elderly woman with acute or convalescent COVID-19. Each CDR3 is given with its conserved first and last residue. Each record gives: V gene, CDR3 length, J gene, clone size, D gene, CDR3 DNA, CDR3 protein. D genes are given only for firm matches. Rows may omit the clone size; those that give it use once, few, many or a size class.

>TRBV9|17|TRBJ2-2|-|-
TGTGCCAGCAGCGTAGATCGGGGATCTACGAACCCCGGGGAGCTGTTTTTT
CASSVDRGSTNPGELFF
>TRBV24-1|13|TRBJ2-1|-|TRBD2
TGTGCCACCGGGACTAGCGGGAGGGCCCTGCAGTTCTTC
CATGTSGRALQFF
>TRBV4-3|16|TRBJ1-6|once|TRBD1
TGCGCCAGCAGCCAAGGGAGGACAGGGGGTAATTCACCCCTCCACTTT
CASSQGRTGGNSPLHF
>TRBV28|14|TRBJ1-5|-|-
TGTGCCAGCTTCCCCAGGGTCGGGAATCAGCCCCAGCATTTT
CASFPRVGNQPQHF
>TRBV20-1|14|TRBJ2-1|-|-
TGCAGTGCTAGTATTTGGGCTAGTCAGGGGGAGCAGTTCTTC
CSASIWASQGEQFF
>TRBV28|15|TRBJ2-1|-|TRBD2
TGTGCCAGCAGCCTATCAGGCGGGGGGCACAATGAGCAGTTCTTC
CASSLSGGGHNEQFF
>TRBV29-1|16|TRBJ2-3|-|TRBD2
TGCAGCGTCGCGAGACTAGCGGGAGGGAGTACAGATACGCAGTATTTT
CSVARLAGGSTDTQYF
>TRBV27|15|TRBJ1-4|-|-
TGTGCCAGCAGTGCGTCAGGGTTACCTAATGAAAAACTGTTTTTT
CASSASGLPNEKLFF
>TRBV6-5|13|TRBJ1-1|-|-
TGTGCCAGCAGTCGGGGGGCGAACACTGAAGCTTTCTTT
CASSRGANTEAFF
>TRBV30|11|TRBJ1-5|-|-
TGTGCCTGGGGTGGGGGGCAGCCCCAGCATTTT
CAWGGGQPQHF
>TRBV27|17|TRBJ1-4|-|TRBD1
TGTGCCAGCAGTTTACGACAGGGGCCATGGAGTAATGAAAAACTGTTTTTT
CASSLRQGPWSNEKLFF
>TRBV29-1|14|TRBJ1-1|-|-
TGCAGCGCCAATATACAGACCATGAACACTGAAGCTTTCTTT
CSANIQTMNTEAFF
>TRBV3-1/TRBV3-2|15|TRBJ1-6|-|-
TGTGCCAGCAGCCTTCGACGGGGTGAGAATTCACCCCTCCACTTT
CASSLRRGENSPLHF
>TRBV27|13|TRBJ1-1|-|TRBD1
TGTGCCAGCGCCGGGACAGGGAATACTGAAGCTTTCTTT
CASAGTGNTEAFF
>TRBV5-4|14|TRBJ1-1|-|TRBD1
TGTGCCAGCAGCCCCACAGGGGGGAACACTGAAGCTTTCTTT
CASSPTGGNTEAFF